Shown below are 5 T cell receptor beta chains from a single sample sequenced in a study of cytomegalovirus exposure and HLA in healthy donors. The PCR made use of 60 Vbeta and 13 Jbeta primers. TCRdb's copy holds only in-frame clones and misses some; the assay was immunoSEQ multiplex PCR. The profile covers some 150,000 clones, with under 80% appearing a single time and roughly 4.5% taken by the ten largest. The specimen sequenced was PBMCs. The receptors here all came from a man aged 18 to 30 in good health and CMV-seropositive.

This sequence joins TRBV19 and TRBJ2-1; the match to TRBD1 covers 8 bases. V lost 9 bases and J lost 1; bases outside the gene matches: 11. The CDR3 consists of 16 residues. Per germline, CDR1 LNHDA and CDR2 SQIVND (reference sequence). CDR3 residues: CASARTGRVSYNEQFF. CDR3 nucleotide sequence: TGTGCCAGCGCTCGGACAGGGCGAGTATCCTACAATGAGCAGTTCTTC. Combining the CDR3 with reference TRBV19 and TRBJ2-1 gives the whole variable domain DGGITQSPKYLFRKEGQNVTLSCEQNLNHDAMYWYRQDPGQGLRLIYYSQIVNDFQKGDIAEGYSVSREKKESFPLTVTSAQKNPTAFYLCASARTGRVSYNEQFFGPGTRLTVL.

The chain uses TRBV6-4 and TRBJ2-3; 7 bases match TRBD2. The CDR3 totals 15 residues. The germline CDR1 and CDR2 sequences are MRHNA and SNTAGT. With V trimmed by 4 bases and J by 2 bases, 6 bases remained unmatched. CDR3 sequence reads: CASSATSEPTDTQYF. CDR3 coding DNA: TGTGCCAGCAGTGCTACTAGCGAACCCACAGATACGCAGTATTTT.

The rearrangement links TRBV27 to TRBJ2-7, with D possibly being TRBD2 (7 bases). Trimming cost V 4 bases and J 3 bases, with 13 bases left between them. From germline, CDR1 is MNHEY and CDR2 SMNVEV (reference sequence). This CDR3 is built from 14 residues. CDR3 nucleotides: TGTGCCAGCAGTTGGGGGGGAGGGGGCTACGAGCAGTACTTC. Amino acid sequence: CASSWGGGGYEQYF.

This clone came up a few times. The chain links TRBV16 to TRBJ2-7, with D possibly TRBD2 on 5 matching bases. The germline V and J ends were trimmed by 1 base and 6 bases, with 13 bases remaining between them. The CDR3 has 14 amino acids. CDR1 and CDR2 from the germline V gene are KGHSY and FQNENV. The DNA for the CDR3 is TGTGCCAGCAGCCAATTCACGGGAAAGGGCGAGCAGTACTTC. This codes for CASSQFTGKGEQYF.

This clone was counted once. The chain couples TRBV7-2 to TRBJ1-5, with 7 bases lining up with TRBD1. The CDR3 loop spans 18 amino acids. Germline V gene data show CDR1 as SGHTA and CDR2 as FQGNSA. With V trimmed by 8 bases and J by 1 base, 17 bases remained unmatched. The CDR3 sequence: CASAWTGGAAGSNQPQHF. The CDR3 DNA reads TGTGCCAGCGCTTGGACAGGAGGGGCGGCCGGAAGCAATCAGCCCCAGCATTTT.